This record concerns one T cell receptor beta chain sequence. Its antigen is unknown. They ran version v3.0 of the immunoSEQ assay at survey level. Sequenced by immunoSEQ multiplex PCR; TCRdb stores in-frame clones only, minus some. The sample shows tens of thousands of clones, approximately 86% of them seen only once. From germline, CDR1 is SNHLY and CDR2 FYNNEI. The CDR3 spans 19 residues. With 0 bases removed from V and 5 bases from J, the gap between germline ends came to 25 bases. Specimens carried about 0.9-10 million cryopreserved PBMC before DNA extraction. The sample comes from a study of long-term antiretroviral therapy in people with HIV. Study as a whole: The oldest samples precede the 2015 immediate-ART recommendation by about a decade. Study results and caveats: Diversity measured after ART increased yet remained under transplant donor controls. Relative to control repertoires, HIV repertoires exhibited narrower CDR3 length ranges.

This rearrangement joins TRBV2 to TRBJ1-1, with D perhaps TRBD1 (5 bases). Sample: unsorted PBMCs, taken 0.1 years before starting antiretroviral therapy. This receptor was obtained from a woman between 50 and 59 years old with HIV. For the CDR3, the DNA is TGTGCCAGCAGTGAAGCGCTTTACGGTGTCACAGGAGGAGGGACTGAAGCTTTCTTT. It translates to CASSEALYGVTGGGTEAFF.